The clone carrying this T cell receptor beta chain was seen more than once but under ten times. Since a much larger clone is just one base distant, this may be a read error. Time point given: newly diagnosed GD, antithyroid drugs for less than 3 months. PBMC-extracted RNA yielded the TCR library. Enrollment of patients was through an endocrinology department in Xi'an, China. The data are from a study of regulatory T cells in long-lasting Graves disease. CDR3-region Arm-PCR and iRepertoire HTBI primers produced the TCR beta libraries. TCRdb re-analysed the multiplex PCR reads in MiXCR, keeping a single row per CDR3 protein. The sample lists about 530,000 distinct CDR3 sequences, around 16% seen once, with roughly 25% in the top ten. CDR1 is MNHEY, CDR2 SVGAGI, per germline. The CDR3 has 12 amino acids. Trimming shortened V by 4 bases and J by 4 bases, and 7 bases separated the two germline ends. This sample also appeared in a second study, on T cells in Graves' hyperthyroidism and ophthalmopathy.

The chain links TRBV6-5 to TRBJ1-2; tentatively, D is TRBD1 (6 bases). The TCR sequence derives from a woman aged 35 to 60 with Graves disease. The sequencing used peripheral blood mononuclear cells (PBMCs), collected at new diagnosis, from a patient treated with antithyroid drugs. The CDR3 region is CASSWTVYGYTF. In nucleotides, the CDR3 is TGTGCCAGCAGTTGGACAGTCTATGGCTACACCTTC.